This T cell receptor beta chain was sequenced for a study of blood T cell repertoires in COVID-19. Study details: COVID-19 samples, acute and convalescent, were from the United States, Italy and Spain. T cells, B-cell-depleted T cells, or PBMCs supplied cDNA or gDNA.

This clone occurred once. In the original analysis: Nucleated cell number was recorded as an estimate derived from reference gene primer amplification. Libraries were prepared by immunoSEQ multiplex PCR; TCRdb keeps only in-frame clonotypes and omits some of them. That table supplies the V and J calls and clone size; D and trimming were determined from the DNA. The sample yields nearly 65,000 clones, about 81% seen once. The CDR3 spans 16 residues. Germline V gene lookup returns CDR1 SGHRS and CDR2 YFSETQ. V gave up 0 bases and J gave up 0 bases, with 13 bases separating them. The clonotype originates from a human donor in a cohort sampled during active COVID-19. The sequenced sample consisted of peripheral blood. The V call is TRBV5-1, the J call TRBJ2-7, with a tentative D call TRBD1 (5 bases). Written as DNA, the CDR3 is TGCGCCAGCAGCTTGGGTCTAGGGGAACGCTCCTACGAGCAGTACTTC. Its protein product is CASSLGLGERSYEQYF.